The present TCR beta chain was sequenced within a study of PD-1 blockade in mismatch repair-deficient tumors (dated by TCRdb to about 2017). Background on the whole study: Between September 2013 and late 2016, the trial enrolled approximately 90 consecutive patients with 12 types of mismatch repair-deficient cancer, all of whom had received prior treatment and were progressing. Deep sequencing of TCR CDR3 regions was used to track tumor-associated T cell clones in peripheral blood of patients responding to PD-1 blockade.

Trimming at the junction amounts to 0 bases on V and 1 base on J, and the germline ends lie 11 bases apart. The germline V gene yields SGHRS for CDR1 and YFSETQ for CDR2. The CDR3, from cysteine to phenylalanine, totals 16 residues. Just CDR3 DNA is preserved here, 48 bases in frame from base 1. The time point label for this specimen denotes: peripheral blood before pembrolizumab. Mismatch repair deficiency in every enrolled patient was established by polymerase chain reaction or immunohistochemistry. A few patients who responded to pembrolizumab therapy underwent TCR sequencing. Pembrolizumab PD-1 blockade was prospectively tested in advanced mismatch repair-deficient cancers, regardless of tissue of origin, in the phase II trial. Serial peripheral blood T cell samples were collected before and at multiple times after starting PD-1 blockade. Blood sampling times were expressed in weeks after the first pembrolizumab dose.

On this clone itself: The antigen this receptor binds is unknown. Base-call qualities are not available, and no considerably larger clone is one nucleotide away.

Beyond this particular receptor, the publication reports: Tumor-resident clones, often undetectable in blood before treatment, expanded rapidly after pembrolizumab and then contracted, generally before radiologic responses.

Libraries were prepared through the immunoSEQ multiplex PCR assay. TCRdb limited this immuneACCESS table to in-frame rearrangements with V and J called. A share of clones is missing; checked studies link under half to unresolved V genes, and the rest is unexplained. The table for this sample lists about 49,000 clones; 77% of them were counted only once. Approximately 3.5% of the sample is held by the ten biggest clonotypes. The sequence derives from an adult with mismatch repair-deficient cancer. Source: PBMCs, taken before pembrolizumab treatment. The chain links TRBV5-1 with TRBJ1-3; TRBD1 is possibly the D segment (6 matching bases). The CDR3 region: CASSLGGPGSGNTIYF. DNA sequence: TGCGCCAGCAGCTTGGGGGGGCCGGGGTCTGGAAACACCATATATTTT.